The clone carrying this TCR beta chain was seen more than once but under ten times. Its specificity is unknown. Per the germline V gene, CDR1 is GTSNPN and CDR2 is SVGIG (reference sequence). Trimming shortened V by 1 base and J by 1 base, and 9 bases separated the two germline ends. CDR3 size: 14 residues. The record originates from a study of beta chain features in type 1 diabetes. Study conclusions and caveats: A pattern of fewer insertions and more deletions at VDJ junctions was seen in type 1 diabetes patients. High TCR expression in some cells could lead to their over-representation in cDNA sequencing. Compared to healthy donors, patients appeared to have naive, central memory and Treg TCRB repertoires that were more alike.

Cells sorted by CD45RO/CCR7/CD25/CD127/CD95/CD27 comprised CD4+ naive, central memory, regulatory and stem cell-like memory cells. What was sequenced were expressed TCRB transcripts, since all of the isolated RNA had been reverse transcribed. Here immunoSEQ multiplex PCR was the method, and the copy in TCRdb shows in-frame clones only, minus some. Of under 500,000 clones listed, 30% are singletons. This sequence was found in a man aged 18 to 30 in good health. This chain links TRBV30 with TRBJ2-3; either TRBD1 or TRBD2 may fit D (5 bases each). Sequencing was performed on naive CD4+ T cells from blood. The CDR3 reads CAWSGQGGTDTQYF. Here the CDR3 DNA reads TGTGCCTGGAGTGGGCAGGGAGGCACAGATACGCAGTATTTT.